Listed below are T cell receptor beta chains from one sample, sequenced in a study of blood T cell repertoires in COVID-19. TCRdb keeps only in-frame clones here, not all; method: immunoSEQ multiplex PCR. The table records around 180,000 clones, 75% to 90% of them present only once. Sequenced input: PBMCs or T cells enriched from blood (not recorded which). These receptor sequences come from a woman aged 40 to 50 with acute COVID-19. CDR3s include the opening cysteine and the closing phenylalanine or tryptophan. Each record gives: clone size, J gene, D gene, V gene, CDR3 protein, CDR3 DNA. The D gene is left open where the match is weak. A row's size may be missing; if present it is once, few, many or a size class.

>once|TRBJ2-1|NA|TRBV18
CASSPSRVNEQFF
TGTGCCAGCTCACCAAGCAGGGTAAATGAGCAGTTCTTC
>few|TRBJ1-1|NA|TRBV9
CASSAGVSTEAFF
TGTGCCAGCTCTGCGGGGGTGTCCACTGAAGCTTTCTTT
>NA|TRBJ1-6|TRBD1|TRBV15
CATSPHPTGANSPLHF
TGTGCCACCAGCCCTCACCCGACAGGGGCTAATTCACCCCTCCACTTT
>NA|TRBJ1-1|NA|TRBV27
CASSPGQNTEAFF
TGTGCCAGCAGCCCCGGACAGAACACTGAAGCTTTCTTT
>NA|TRBJ2-7|NA|TRBV14
CASSPSPTEQYF
TGTGCCAGCAGCCCGTCTCCTACCGAGCAGTACTTC
>NA|TRBJ2-4|TRBD1|TRBV19
CASRPRSGQGSAKNIQYF
TGTGCCAGTAGGCCCCGCTCGGGACAGGGGTCGGCCAAAAACATTCAGTACTTC
>NA|TRBJ2-1|NA|TRBV27
CASSFWGVVQSSYNEQFF
TGTGCCAGCAGTTTTTGGGGGGTTGTTCAAAGCTCCTACAATGAGCAGTTCTTC
>NA|TRBJ2-1|TRBD1|TRBV10-3
CAIGGQNNEQFF
TGTGCCATCGGGGGACAGAACAATGAGCAGTTCTTC
>NA|TRBJ2-6|NA|TRBV7-3
CASSKQGSGANVLTF
TGTGCCAGCAGCAAACAGGGATCCGGGGCCAACGTCCTGACTTTC
>NA|TRBJ2-2|NA|TRBV5-4
CASSSQGHTGELFF
TGTGCCAGCAGCTCACAGGGTCACACCGGGGAGCTGTTTTTT
>NA|TRBJ2-1|NA|TRBV20-1
CSARDRYEQFF
TGCAGTGCTAGAGATCGGTATGAGCAGTTCTTC
>NA|TRBJ1-2|TRBD1|TRBV7-2
CASSYPGQHPGDNGYTF
TGTGCCAGCAGCTACCCGGGACAGCACCCGGGTGACAATGGCTACACCTTC
>NA|TRBJ1-5|TRBD1|TRBV15
CATRGAGGSNQPQHF
TGTGCCACCAGGGGTGCAGGGGGAAGCAATCAGCCCCAGCATTTT
>once|TRBJ2-1|TRBD2|TRBV5-1
CASSLEAGGGFDEQFF
TGCGCCAGCAGCTTGGAAGCGGGAGGGGGGTTTGATGAGCAGTTCTTC
>NA|TRBJ2-1|NA|TRBV24-1
CATSPGGRIEQFF
TGTGCCACCAGCCCCGGAGGGAGAATTGAGCAGTTCTTC
>NA|TRBJ1-5|NA|TRBV27
CASSRGAVNQPQHF
TGTGCCAGTTCCCGGGGGGCTGTCAATCAGCCCCAGCATTTT
>NA|TRBJ1-1|NA|TRBV15
CATSRGSGAMNTEAFF
TGTGCCACCAGCAGAGGCTCAGGGGCCATGAACACTGAAGCTTTCTTT
>NA|TRBJ1-1|NA|TRBV25-1
CASSEFGNTEAFF
TGTGCCAGCAGTGAATTCGGGAACACTGAAGCTTTCTTT
>NA|TRBJ1-6|TRBD1|TRBV19
CASRGTGDSPLHF
TGTGCCAGTAGGGGGACAGGGGATTCACCCCTCCACTTT
>NA|TRBJ2-2|TRBD2|TRBV11-2
CASSSPGLAGAPLSGELFF
TGTGCCAGCAGCTCCCCGGGACTAGCGGGAGCCCCACTGAGCGGGGAGCTGTTTTTT
>NA|TRBJ2-1|NA|TRBV9
CASSPGAGSYNEQFF
TGTGCCAGCAGCCCAGGGGCAGGGTCCTACAATGAGCAGTTCTTC
>NA|TRBJ2-3|NA|TRBV24-1
CATRAGQGITDTQYF
TGTGCCACCAGGGCCGGGCAGGGGATAACAGATACGCAGTATTTT
>NA|TRBJ1-2|NA|TRBV6-5
CASSYSSGGYTF
TGTGCCAGCAGTTACTCATCGGGGGGCTACACCTTC
>NA|TRBJ2-3|TRBD2|TRBV4-3
CASSQDLAGVGTDTQYF
TGCGCCAGCAGCCAAGATCTTGCGGGAGTAGGCACAGATACGCAGTATTTT
>NA|TRBJ2-2|TRBD1|TRBV19
CASSIGQGNTGELFF
TGTGCCAGTAGTATTGGACAGGGAAACACCGGGGAGCTGTTTTTT